Detailed here is one TCR beta chain. The germline V gene has CDR1 SGHTA and CDR2 FQGTGA. The CDR3 covers 16 residues. V shed 2 bases and J 4 bases; nucleotides not matched to a gene: 8. This entry belongs to a study of cytomegalovirus exposure and HLA in healthy donors. Study-level information: The roughly 120 million unique TCR beta sequences, from some 170 million T cells, were found by an earlier analysis.

The PCR ran on 60 Vbeta and 13 Jbeta primers. Produced via immunoSEQ multiplex PCR; TCRdb's table is partial and in-frame only. The sample yields some 150,000 clones, about 85% seen once. The sequence derives from a human donor in good health. Sequences were obtained from PBMCs. This chain uses TRBV7-3 with TRBJ2-3, with 8 bases aligning to TRBD1. For the CDR3, the DNA is TGTGCCAGCAGCTTAGGGCATCGACAGGGGTCAGATACGCAGTATTTT. It translates to CASSLGHRQGSDTQYF.